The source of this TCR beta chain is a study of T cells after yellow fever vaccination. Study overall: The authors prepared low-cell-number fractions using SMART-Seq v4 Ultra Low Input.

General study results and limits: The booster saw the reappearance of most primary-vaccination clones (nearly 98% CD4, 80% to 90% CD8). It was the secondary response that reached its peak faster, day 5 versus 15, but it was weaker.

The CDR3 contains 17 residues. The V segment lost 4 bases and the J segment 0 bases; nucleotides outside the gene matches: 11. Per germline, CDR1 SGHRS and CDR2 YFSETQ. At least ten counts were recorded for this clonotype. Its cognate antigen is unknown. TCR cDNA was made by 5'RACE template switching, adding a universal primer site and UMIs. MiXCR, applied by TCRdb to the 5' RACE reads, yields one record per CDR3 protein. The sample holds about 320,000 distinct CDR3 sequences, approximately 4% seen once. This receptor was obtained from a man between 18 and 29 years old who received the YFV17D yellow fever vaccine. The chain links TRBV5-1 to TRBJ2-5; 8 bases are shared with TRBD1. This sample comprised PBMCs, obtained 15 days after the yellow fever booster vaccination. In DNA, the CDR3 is TGCGCCAGCAGCCGCGGACAGGGCCAAATTAACCAAGAGACCCAGTACTTC. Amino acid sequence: CASSRGQGQINQETQYF.